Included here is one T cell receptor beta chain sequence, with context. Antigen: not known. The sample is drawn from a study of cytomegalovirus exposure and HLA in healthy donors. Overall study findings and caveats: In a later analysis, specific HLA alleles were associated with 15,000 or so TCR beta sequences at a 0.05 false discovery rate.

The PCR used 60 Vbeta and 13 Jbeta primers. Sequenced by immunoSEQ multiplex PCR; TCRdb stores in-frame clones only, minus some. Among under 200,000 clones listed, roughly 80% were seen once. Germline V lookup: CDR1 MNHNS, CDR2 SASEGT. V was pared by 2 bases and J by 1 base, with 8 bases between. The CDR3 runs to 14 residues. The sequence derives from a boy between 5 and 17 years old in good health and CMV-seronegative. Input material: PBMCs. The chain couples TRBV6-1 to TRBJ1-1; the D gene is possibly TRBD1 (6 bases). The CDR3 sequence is CASSELDRNTEAFF. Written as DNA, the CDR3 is TGTGCCAGCAGTGAACTGGACAGGAACACTGAAGCTTTCTTT.